The rows below give T cell receptor beta chains drawn from one sample of a study of OX40 agonist ivuxolimab in advanced cancers. The repertoire was sequenced with immunoSEQ multiplex PCR; TCRdb's copy has only in-frame clones and lacks some. The data show about 58,000 clones, 82% seen once. The sequencing here drew on CD4+ or CD8+ T cells sorted from blood, taken in a trial of the OX40 agonist ivuxolimab. The source is an adult with an advanced solid tumor such as melanoma, head and neck, liver or kidney cancer. CDR3s include the opening cysteine and the closing phenylalanine or tryptophan. The D gene is left open where the match is weak. The size of a clone is reported for some rows only, either as once, few or many, or as a class for expanded clones.

v_call	j_call	d_call	clone_size	cdr3_aa	cdr3_nt
TRBV7-3	TRBJ2-1	TRBD2	-	CASSLTWSGGAHEQFF	TGTGCCAGCAGCTTAACGTGGAGCGGGGGGGCCCATGAGCAGTTCTTC
TRBV10-3	TRBJ1-2	-	-	CAISAGPEVDGYTF	TGTGCCATCAGTGCCGGCCCGGAGGTGGATGGCTACACCTTC
TRBV19	TRBJ2-7	TRBD1	-	CASPDRVESYEQYF	TGTGCCAGTCCGGACAGGGTGGAATCCTACGAGCAGTACTTC
TRBV4-1	TRBJ2-7	-	-	CASSQDQRPSSSYEQYF	TGCGCCAGCAGCCAAGATCAGCGGCCCTCGAGCTCCTACGAGCAGTACTTC
TRBV5-5	TRBJ2-3	TRBD2	-	CASSDLTSGGTPTQYF	TGTGCCAGCAGCGACCTCACTAGCGGGGGCACTCCTACGCAGTATTTT
TRBV9	TRBJ1-5	-	-	CASSAQGYQPQHF	TGTGCCAGCAGCGCACAGGGTTATCAGCCCCAGCATTTT
TRBV4-1	TRBJ2-5	-	few	CASSLEQGGRETQYF	TGCGCCAGCAGCCTAGAACAGGGAGGGCGAGAGACCCAGTACTTC
TRBV18	TRBJ1-2	-	once	CASSLDNYGYTF	TGTGCCAGCTCACTTGATAACTATGGCTACACCTTC
TRBV30	TRBJ1-2	-	-	CAWSLLGLNYGYTF	TGTGCCTGGAGTTTGCTGGGACTTAACTATGGCTACACCTTC
TRBV19	TRBJ2-2	TRBD1	-	CASSMGQGTGELFF	TGTGCCAGTAGTATGGGACAGGGGACCGGGGAGCTGTTTTTT
TRBV5-1	TRBJ2-5	-	once	CASSPGTPPAETQYF	TGCGCCAGCAGCCCGGGGACTCCCCCGGCGGAGACCCAGTACTTC
TRBV6-5	TRBJ1-6	-	-	CASSLGARSNSPLHF	TGTGCCAGCAGTTTAGGGGCCAGATCCAATTCACCCCTCCACTTT
TRBV6-5	TRBJ2-5	-	-	CASSYPLKTQYF	TGTGCCAGCAGTTACCCCTTAAAGACCCAGTACTTC
TRBV5-1	TRBJ1-2	-	-	CASSLDPQGRVYGYTF	TGCGCCAGCAGCTTGGACCCTCAGGGTCGGGTTTATGGCTACACCTTC
TRBV10-3	TRBJ2-7	TRBD2	-	CAISDEREGSYEQYF	TGTGCCATCAGTGATGAGCGGGAGGGTTCCTACGAGCAGTACTTC
TRBV18	TRBJ2-5	TRBD2	once	CASSPQARLAGSQETQYF	TGTGCCAGCTCACCGCAGGCGAGACTAGCGGGGAGCCAAGAGACCCAGTACTTC
TRBV6-6	TRBJ2-1	-	-	CASSYEGVLFNEQFF	TGTGCCAGCAGTTACGAGGGCGTATTGTTTAATGAGCAGTTCTTC
TRBV29-1	TRBJ2-2	TRBD1	-	CSGQGAHTGELFF	TGCAGCGGCCAGGGGGCGCACACCGGGGAGCTGTTTTTT
TRBV6-5	TRBJ1-1	-	few	CASSYAGVNTEAFF	TGTGCCAGCAGTTACGCGGGGGTGAACACTGAAGCTTTCTTT
TRBV28	TRBJ1-5	-	-	CASRNSNQPQHF	TGTGCCAGCAGGAATAGCAATCAGCCCCAGCATTTT
TRBV15	TRBJ1-2	-	-	CATSRDNAGGRGYTF	TGTGCCACCAGCAGAGATAATGCCGGGGGGAGGGGCTACACCTTC
TRBV19	TRBJ1-1	-	-	CASRTLGENEAFF	TGTGCCAGTAGGACTTTGGGGGAAAATGAAGCTTTCTTT
TRBV18	TRBJ2-7	TRBD1	-	CASSPGTGLNEQYF	TGTGCCAGCTCACCAGGGACAGGGTTGAACGAGCAGTACTTC
TRBV6-6	TRBJ2-7	TRBD1	-	CASSTGTALSYEQYF	TGTGCCAGCAGTACCGGGACAGCCCTCTCCTACGAGCAGTACTTC
TRBV6-5	TRBJ2-2	-	-	CASSYGLRDTGELFF	TGTGCCAGCAGCTACGGGCTCAGGGACACCGGGGAGCTGTTTTTT
TRBV5-8	TRBJ1-5	TRBD1	once	CASTIGGGLRQPQHF	TGTGCCAGCACCATAGGAGGGGGCCTGCGTCAGCCCCAGCATTTT
TRBV5-1	TRBJ2-3	-	-	CASSLKQGSPRTDTQYF	TGCGCCAGCAGCTTGAAACAGGGATCCCCTAGGACAGATACGCAGTATTTT
TRBV19	TRBJ1-1	-	-	CASRSYTEAFF	TGTGCCAGTAGAAGCTACACTGAAGCTTTCTTT
TRBV7-9	TRBJ2-7	-	once	CASSGSKRTTYEQYF	TGTGCCAGCAGCGGGTCCAAGCGGACCACCTACGAGCAGTACTTC
TRBV4-3	TRBJ1-5	-	-	CASSQNAHQPQHF	TGCGCCAGCAGCCAGAATGCCCATCAGCCCCAGCATTTT
TRBV5-5	TRBJ2-5	-	-	CASSFGHGDVETQYF	TGTGCCAGCAGCTTCGGCCATGGAGATGTAGAGACCCAGTACTTC
TRBV6-4	TRBJ2-1	-	-	CASSLQGIGDNEQFF	TGTGCCAGCAGTCTACAGGGTATAGGAGACAATGAGCAGTTCTTC
TRBV30	TRBJ1-2	-	-	CAWKRHGYTF	TGTGCCTGGAAAAGGCATGGCTACACCTTC
TRBV10-2	TRBJ1-4	TRBD1	-	CASRDRGTNEKLFF	TGCGCCAGCAGGGACAGGGGTACAAATGAAAAACTGTTTTTT
TRBV7-3	TRBJ1-3	-	-	CASSPGQNGDTIYF	TGTGCCAGCAGCCCTGGACAGAACGGAGACACCATATATTTT